This T cell receptor (beta chain) was profiled in a study of T cell responses to AZD1222 COVID-19 vaccine. Study observations and caveats: No day 14 peak samples; only post-peak repertoires were characterized.

Produced via immunoSEQ multiplex PCR; TCRdb's table is partial and in-frame only. The table lists under 150,000 clones, 80% to 95% of them singletons, with around 1.1% in the top ten. Notes on this clone: The antigen is not known.

V lost 8 bases to trimming and J lost 5 bases, with 15 bases between them. The CDR3 runs 13 residues. The germline V gene has CDR1 PRHDT and CDR2 FYEKMQ (reference sequence). Sequenced material: peripheral blood, taken 28 days after the second AZD1222 dose. The TCR was taken from an adult who received the AZD1222 COVID-19 vaccine. The genes are TRBV13 and TRBJ2-5; possible D gene TRBD2, 6 bases. The CDR3 reads CASGIAGRETQYF. The CDR3 DNA sequence: TGTGCCAGCGGTATCGCGGGAAGGGAGACCCAGTACTTC.